One sample yielded the 18 T cell receptor beta chains listed below, sequenced in a study of T cell responses to AZD1222 COVID-19 vaccine (dated by TCRdb to about 2021). The library was obtained by the immunoSEQ multiplex PCR assay. As stored in TCRdb, this immuneACCESS dataset retains in-frame rearrangements with V and J assigned. A fraction of the clones does not appear; measured against another copy, unresolved V genes explain less than half of the discrepancy, and the remainder lacks a known reason. The sample table shows roughly 150,000 clones, and 80% to 90% are seen once. The ten most abundant clones make up roughly 9.1% of the sample. In the paper's terms, the time point label means: about 28 days (+/-7) after the second vaccine dose. Specimen: peripheral blood, collected 28 days after the second AZD1222 dose. These receptors were taken from an adult who received the AZD1222 COVID-19 vaccine.

This clone occurred once. V usage is TRBV7-3 and J usage is TRBJ2-3; D is unresolved. CDR1 and CDR2 (germline): SGHTA, FQGTGA. CDR3 length equals 13 residues. Trimming pared 1 base from V and 1 base from J, leaving 3 bases between. The DNA for the CDR3 is TGTGCCAGCAGCTTAATGGGCACAGATACGCAGTATTTT. Amino acids: CASSLMGTDTQYF.

This clone appeared a single time. The identical CDR3 is also encoded by other nucleotide sequences in the sample. J is TRBJ1-1 and V is TRBV3-1 (or the pseudogene TRBV3-2); D possibly corresponds to TRBD1 (5 bases). Germline V CDR1 and CDR2: LGHDT, YNNKEL (reference sequence). CDR3 length equals 13 residues. The V end lost 3 bases, the J end lost 5 bases, and 10 bases lay between the germline ends. CDR3 nucleotides: TGTGCCAGCAGCCACGGGGGGGGGACTGAAGCTTTCTTT. Translated: CASSHGGGTEAFF.

This clone was observed a few times. V and J are TRBV5-1 and TRBJ1-6; D not certain. The CDR3 has 14 amino acids. Germline V gene data show CDR1 as SGHRS and CDR2 as YFSETQ. Trimming stripped 4 bases from V and 4 bases from J, with 9 bases between. The CDR3 loop reads CASSQTTYNSPLHF. The CDR3 DNA sequence: TGCGCCAGCAGCCAGACAACATATAATTCACCCCTCCACTTT.

This clone was detected a few times. This sequence joins TRBV5-1 and TRBJ2-1; a weak D match, TRBD1 (5 bases). The CDR3 covers 13 residues. V shed 0 bases and J shed 10 bases, with 11 bases lying between them. In germline, CDR1 is SGHRS, CDR2 YFSETQ. The CDR3 is CASSLEGVGEQFF. The CDR3 DNA reads as TGCGCCAGCAGCTTGGAAGGGGTGGGGGAGCAGTTCTTC.

A single count supports this clone. The chain couples TRBV5-1 to TRBJ2-7; TRBD1 is a possible D gene (6 bases). With 4 bases removed from V and 6 bases from J, the gap between germline ends came to 14 bases. Germline V gives CDR1 SGHRS, CDR2 YFSETQ. This CDR3 has 13 amino acids. CDR3 loop: CASSQQGGLEQYF. CDR3 nucleotides: TGCGCCAGCAGCCAACAGGGCGGTCTCGAGCAGTACTTC.

This chain connects TRBV6-5 to TRBJ1-3; D remains unclear. Germline V CDR1 and CDR2: MNHEY, SVGAGI. The CDR3 contains 16 residues. Trimming removed 4 bases from V and 3 bases from J, with 16 bases in between. CDR3 in DNA: TGTGCCAGCAGTTCAATGACCCTTTCGAGTGGAAACACCATATATTTT. Its translation: CASSSMTLSSGNTIYF.

The DNA of the CDR3 is TGTGCCAGCAGTTACACTTCCCTAGCCAATGAGCAGTTCTTC. It specifies CASSYTSLANEQFF. The chain uses TRBV6-5 and TRBJ2-1; a weak D match, TRBD2 (5 bases). CDR1 and CDR2 (germline): MNHEY, SVGAGI. The CDR3 consists of 14 residues. V lost 2 bases, J lost 6 bases, and 11 bases lay in between.

The CDR3 bases are TGTGCCAGCAGCTTAGCGCGGGGGGCCGACAGGTTTTCCTACGAGCAGTACTTC. It codes for CASSLARGADRFSYEQYF. The rearrangement joins TRBV7-9 to TRBJ2-7, with 8 nucleotides matching TRBD2. Per germline, CDR1 SEHNR and CDR2 FQNEAQ (reference sequence). The CDR3 is 18 residues long. Losses at the gene ends were 0 bases for V and 1 base for J; bases not matched to a gene: 11.

This clone was seen a few times. V is TRBV29-1 and J is TRBJ2-4, with TRBD1 matching 9 bases. CDR3 size: 12 residues. Germline trimming cut 6 bases from V and 8 bases from J; bases unmatched to any gene: 5. Germline V CDR1 and CDR2: SQVTM, ANQGSEA. CDR3 loop: CSVKQGADIQYF. In DNA, the CDR3 is TGCAGCGTGAAACAGGGGGCGGACATTCAGTACTTC. Together with reference TRBV29-1 and TRBJ2-4, the CDR3 gives the full variable domain: SAVISQKPSRDICQRGTSLTIQCQVDSQVTMMFWYRQQPGQSLTLIATANQGSEATYESGFVIDKFPISRPNLTFSTLTVSNMSPEDSSIYLCSVKQGADIQYFGAGTRLSVL.

This clone occurred once. V and J are TRBV27 and TRBJ1-1, with unresolved D. The V end was cut by 11 bases, the J end by 1 base, with 17 bases between. This CDR3 region has 14 residues. The germline V gene encodes CDR1 MNHEY and CDR2 SMNVEV (reference sequence). The CDR3 DNA follows: TGTGCCTCCAGCGAAACTTTAAGGAACACTGAAGCTTTCTTT. It codes for CASSETLRNTEAFF.

The chain uses TRBV5-6 and TRBJ2-7; TRBD1 matches 8 bases. The CDR3 runs 14 residues. Germline CDR1 reads SGHDT; CDR2 reads YYEEEE. V lost 3 bases to trimming and J lost 2 bases; unmatched junction nucleotides: 4. As DNA, the CDR3 is TGTGCCAGCAGCTCCGGGACAGGAACCTACGAGCAGTACTTC. Protein: CASSSGTGTYEQYF.

The gene calls are TRBV19 and TRBJ2-7, with 7 bases lining up with TRBD1. Per the germline V gene, CDR1 is LNHDA and CDR2 is SQIVND (reference sequence). This CDR3 contains 15 residues. The V segment lost 6 bases and the J segment 4 bases; nucleotides outside the gene matches: 12. The CDR3 loop reads CASSDRVGGRYEQYF. The CDR3 DNA follows: TGTGCCAGTAGCGACAGGGTAGGGGGAAGGTACGAGCAGTACTTC. Variable domain in full (rest from reference TRBV19 and TRBJ2-7): DGGITQSPKYLFRKEGQNVTLSCEQNLNHDAMYWYRQDPGQGLRLIYYSQIVNDFQKGDIAEGYSVSREKKESFPLTVTSAQKNPTAFYLCASSDRVGGRYEQYFGPGTRLTVT.

This clone has a single count. The rearrangement uses TRBV28 and TRBJ1-1, with D possibly TRBD1 on 6 matching bases. Per the germline V gene, CDR1 is MDHEN and CDR2 is SYDVKM. V was cut by 2 bases and J by 5 bases, with 12 bases left in between. This CDR3 has 14 amino acids. The CDR3 region is CASSLGGSWTEAFF. DNA for the CDR3: TGTGCCAGCAGTTTAGGGGGCAGTTGGACTGAAGCTTTCTTT.

The rearrangement uses TRBV6-6 and TRBJ2-7, with D maybe TRBD2 (6 bases). With 6 bases removed from V and 0 bases from J, the gap between germline ends came to 12 bases. Germline values: CDR1 MNHNY, CDR2 SVGAGI (reference sequence). The CDR3 sequence is 14 residues long. The CDR3 bases are TGTGCCAGCAGGACCGGGGGAGGCTCCTACGAGCAGTACTTC. This gives the protein CASRTGGGSYEQYF.

CDR3 in DNA: TGTGCCAGCAGCCAAACATCCGACAGGGGGGACGAGCAGTACTTC. Residues: CASSQTSDRGDEQYF. The chain has TRBV7-3 and TRBJ2-7; 9 positions match TRBD1. The CDR3 contains 15 residues. Germline V gene lookup returns CDR1 SGHTA and CDR2 FQGTGA. V gave up 5 bases and J gave up 5 bases; unmatched junction bases: 10.

The rearrangement joins TRBV19 to TRBJ2-7, with 7 nucleotides matching TRBD2. Germline V gene data show CDR1 as LNHDA and CDR2 as SQIVND (reference sequence). Losses at the gene ends were 4 bases for V and 2 bases for J; bases not matched to a gene: 8. The CDR3 contains 15 residues. CDR3: CASSTSSGQTYEQYF. The DNA of the CDR3 is TGTGCCAGTAGTACCTCTAGCGGACAAACCTACGAGCAGTACTTC.

The V gene is TRBV28, the J gene TRBJ2-1; D may correspond to TRBD1 or TRBD2 (5 bases each). The CDR3 runs 16 residues. Per germline, CDR1 MDHEN and CDR2 SYDVKM. Trimming cost V 4 bases and J 0 bases, with 13 bases left between them. The DNA for the CDR3 is TGTGCCAGCAGTTCCCTCGGGACCGGCTCCTACAATGAGCAGTTCTTC. It is translated as CASSSLGTGSYNEQFF.

V usage is TRBV4-1 and J usage is TRBJ2-7; 9 bases map to TRBD2. The V gene's germline CDR1 is MGHRA and CDR2 YSYEKL. With 1 base clipped from V and 7 bases from J, the junction kept 14 bases outside the gene matches. This CDR3 is 17 amino acids long. CDR3: CASSQVGARTSEKEQYF. In DNA, the CDR3 is TGCGCCAGCAGCCAAGTGGGGGCAAGGACTAGCGAGAAAGAGCAGTACTTC.